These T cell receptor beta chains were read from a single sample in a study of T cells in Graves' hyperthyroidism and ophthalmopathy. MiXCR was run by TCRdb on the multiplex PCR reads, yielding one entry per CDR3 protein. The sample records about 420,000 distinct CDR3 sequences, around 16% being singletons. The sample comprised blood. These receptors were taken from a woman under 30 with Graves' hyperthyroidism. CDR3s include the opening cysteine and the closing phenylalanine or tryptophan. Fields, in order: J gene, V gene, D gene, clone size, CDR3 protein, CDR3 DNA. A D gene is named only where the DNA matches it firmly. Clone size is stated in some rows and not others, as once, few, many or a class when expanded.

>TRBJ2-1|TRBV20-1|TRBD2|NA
CSARPGTSSLFQNEQFF
TGCAGTGCTAGACCCGGGACTAGCTCTTTGTTCCAGAATGAGCAGTTCTTC
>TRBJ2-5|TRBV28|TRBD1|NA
CASRGDRGTETQYF
TGTGCCAGCAGGGGGGACAGGGGAACAGAGACCCAGTACTTC
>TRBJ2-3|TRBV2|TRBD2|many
CASSDGTGASGIGTDTQYF
TGTGCCAGCAGTGACGGGACTGGGGCTAGCGGGATTGGTACAGATACGCAGTATTTT
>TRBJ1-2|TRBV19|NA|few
CASSGQLLLYGYTF
TGTGCCAGTAGTGGGCAGCTTCTCCTCTATGGCTACACCTTC
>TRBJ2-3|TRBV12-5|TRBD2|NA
CASGLRLWTGGTSGRTDTQYF
TGTGCTAGTGGTTTGCGCCTTTGGACAGGTGGGACTAGCGGGAGAACAGATACGCAGTATTTT
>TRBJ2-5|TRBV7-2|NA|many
CASSLGRERTQYF
TGTGCCAGCAGCTTGGGACGGGAAAGGACCCAGTACTTC
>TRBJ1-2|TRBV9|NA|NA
CASSVRGSSGEDYGYTF
TGTGCCAGCAGCGTTCGGGGATCTTCGGGTGAGGACTATGGCTACACCTTC
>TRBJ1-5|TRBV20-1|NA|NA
CSARDQGFTNQPQHF
TGCAGTGCTAGAGATCAGGGGTTCACAAATCAGCCCCAGCATTTT
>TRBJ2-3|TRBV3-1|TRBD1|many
CASSQGSRDSRDTQYF
TGTGCCAGCAGCCAAGGTTCCCGGGACAGTAGAGATACGCAGTATTTT
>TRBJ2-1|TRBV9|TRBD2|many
CASSVDQREGNEQFF
TGTGCCAGCAGCGTAGATCAGCGGGAGGGCAATGAGCAGTTCTTC
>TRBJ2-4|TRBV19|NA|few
CASSTLSGDLAKNIQYF
TGTGCCAGTAGTACCCTCTCGGGGGACTTAGCCAAAAACATTCAGTACTTC
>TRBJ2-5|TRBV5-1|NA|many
CASSLHRAVAPWETQYF
TGCGCCAGCAGCCTCCACAGGGCAGTAGCACCGTGGGAGACCCAGTACTTC
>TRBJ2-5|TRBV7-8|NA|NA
CASRGLEAWETQYF
TGTGCCAGCAGAGGCCTGGAGGCGTGGGAGACCCAGTACTTC
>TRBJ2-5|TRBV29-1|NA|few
CSVEEGAPARGGPLETQYF
TGCAGCGTTGAAGAAGGTGCTCCCGCACGGGGTGGTCCTTTGGAGACCCAGTACTTC
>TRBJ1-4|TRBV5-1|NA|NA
CASSSRGDEKLFF
TGCGCCAGCAGCTCAAGGGGAGACGAAAAACTGTTTTTT
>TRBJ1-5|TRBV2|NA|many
CASRRYSYNQPQHF
TGTGCCAGCAGGAGATACAGTTACAATCAGCCCCAGCATTTT
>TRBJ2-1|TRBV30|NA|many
CAWSVADYNEQFF
TGTGCCTGGAGTGTAGCAGATTACAATGAGCAGTTCTTC
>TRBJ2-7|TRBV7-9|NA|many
CASSYSGAGFYEQYF
TGTGCCAGCAGCTACTCCGGGGCCGGGTTTTACGAGCAGTACTTC
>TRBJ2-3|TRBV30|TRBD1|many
CAGSLGQTGDTQYF
TGTGCCGGCTCACTGGGACAGACGGGAGATACGCAGTATTTT
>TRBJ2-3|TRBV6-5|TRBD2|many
CASSYRGAGGPDTQYF
TGTGCCAGCAGTTACAGGGGAGCGGGGGGGCCAGATACGCAGTATTTT
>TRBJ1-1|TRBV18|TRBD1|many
CASSPWDRGSTEAFF
TGTGCCAGCTCACCATGGGACAGGGGCTCGACTGAAGCTTTCTTT
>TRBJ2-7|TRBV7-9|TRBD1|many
CASSLGGTGGYEQYF
TGTGCCAGCAGCTTAGGGGGGACAGGGGGCTACGAGCAGTACTTC
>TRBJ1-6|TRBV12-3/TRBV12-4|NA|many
CASSLDRRNNSPLHF
TGTGCCAGCAGTTTAGATCGACGGAATAATTCACCCCTCCACTTT
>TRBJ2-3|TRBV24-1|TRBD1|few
CATSARGQGLDTQYF
TGTGCCACCAGTGCCCGCGGACAGGGGTTAGATACGCAGTATTTT
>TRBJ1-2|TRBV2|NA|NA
CASRPGPVPPTF
TGTGCCAGCAGGCCGGGACCCGTCCCACCCACCTTC
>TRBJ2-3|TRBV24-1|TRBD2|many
CATSGPSGGLTDTQYF
TGTGCCACCAGTGGTCCTAGCGGGGGACTAACAGATACGCAGTATTTT
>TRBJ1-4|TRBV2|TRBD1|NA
CASSEGRGLNEKLFF
TGTGCCAGCAGTGAAGGGAGGGGGCTTAATGAAAAACTGTTTTTT
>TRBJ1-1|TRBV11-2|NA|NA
CASSSSPKPEAFF
TGTGCCAGCTCCTCTAGCCCGAAACCTGAAGCTTTCTTT
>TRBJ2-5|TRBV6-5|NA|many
CASSYSLGQDRQETQYF
TGTGCCAGCAGTTACTCGCTGGGCCAAGACCGCCAAGAGACCCAGTACTTC
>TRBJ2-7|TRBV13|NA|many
CASSFREEQYF
TGTGCCAGCAGCTTCAGGGAGGAGCAGTACTTC
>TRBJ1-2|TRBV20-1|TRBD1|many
CSALSGTGGPGYTF
TGCAGTGCTTTGTCCGGGACAGGGGGCCCTGGCTACACCTTC
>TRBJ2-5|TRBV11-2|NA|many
CASSQRGLGETQYF
TGTGCCAGCAGCCAAAGGGGACTCGGGGAGACCCAGTACTTC
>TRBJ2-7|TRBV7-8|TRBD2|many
CASSLGTSVMIYEQYF
TGTGCCAGCAGCCTCGGGACTAGCGTGATGATATACGAGCAGTACTTC
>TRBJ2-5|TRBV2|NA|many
CASRRGEGLETQYF
TGTGCCAGCAGGCGGGGCGAGGGTTTAGAGACCCAGTACTTC
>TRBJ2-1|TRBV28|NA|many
CASSGSGPSSYNEQFF
TGTGCCAGCAGTGGAAGCGGGCCGAGCTCCTACAATGAGCAGTTCTTC
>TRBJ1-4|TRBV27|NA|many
CASSLCQGRCTNEKLFF
TGTGCCAGCAGTTTATGCCAGGGCAGGTGCACTAATGAAAAACTGTTTTTT
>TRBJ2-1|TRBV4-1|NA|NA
CASSLGQTDYNEQFF
TGCGCCAGCAGCCTGGGACAAACGGACTACAATGAGCAGTTCTTC
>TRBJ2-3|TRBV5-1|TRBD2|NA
CASRVPSGGASTDTQYF
TGCGCCAGCAGGGTCCCCAGCGGGGGGGCCAGCACAGATACGCAGTATTTT
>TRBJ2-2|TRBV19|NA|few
CASSSSLDTGELFF
TGTGCCAGTAGCTCTTCTTTGGACACCGGGGAGCTGTTTTTT
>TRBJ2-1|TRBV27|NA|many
CASSPPTPSLHEQFF
TGTGCCAGCAGCCCCCCAACCCCCTCGCTCCATGAGCAGTTCTTC
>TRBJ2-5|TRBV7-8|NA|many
CASSPLRWRVDQETQYF
TGTGCCAGCAGCCCCTTGCGGTGGAGGGTCGACCAAGAGACCCAGTACTTC
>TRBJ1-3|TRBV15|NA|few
CATSRQRGPELGNTTYF
TGTGCCACCAGCAGACAAAGGGGCCCGGAGCTTGGAAACACCACATATTTT
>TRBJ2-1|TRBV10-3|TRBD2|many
CAISEFLAGGDNEQFF
TGTGCCATCAGTGAGTTTCTAGCGGGGGGTGACAATGAGCAGTTCTTC
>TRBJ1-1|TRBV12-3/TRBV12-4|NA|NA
CASSFEIMNTEAFF
TGTGCCAGCAGTTTCGAGATCATGAACACTGAAGCTTTCTTT
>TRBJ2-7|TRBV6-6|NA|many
CASSYSTRGSYEQYF
TGTGCCAGCAGTTACTCTACTAGGGGCTCCTACGAGCAGTACTTC
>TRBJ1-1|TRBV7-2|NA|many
CASSLWRAPNTEAFF
TGTGCCAGCAGCTTATGGAGGGCACCGAACACTGAAGCTTTCTTT
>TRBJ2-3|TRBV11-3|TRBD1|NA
CASSLGFGRGLEDTQYF
TGTGCCAGCAGCTTAGGGTTTGGCAGGGGGCTTGAAGATACGCAGTATTTT
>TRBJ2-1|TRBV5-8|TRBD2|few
CASSLYGTSGYNEQFF
TGTGCCAGCAGCTTGTACGGGACTAGCGGATACAATGAGCAGTTCTTC
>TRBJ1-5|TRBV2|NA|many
CASTQEVDQPQHF
TGTGCCAGCACTCAAGAAGTGGATCAGCCCCAGCATTTT
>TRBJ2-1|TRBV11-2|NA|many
CASSYRPGSIYNEQFF
TGTGCCAGCAGCTACCGTCCCGGATCGATATACAATGAGCAGTTCTTC
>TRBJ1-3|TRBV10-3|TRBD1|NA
CAISDRGHGNTMYF
TGTGCCATCAGTGACAGGGGGCACGGAAACACCATGTATTTT
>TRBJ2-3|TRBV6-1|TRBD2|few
CASSEGLADSTDTQYF
TGTGCCAGCAGTGAAGGGCTAGCGGATAGCACAGATACGCAGTATTTT
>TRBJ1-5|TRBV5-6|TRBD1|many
CASSLQGSQPQHF
TGTGCCAGCAGCCTACAGGGGAGTCAGCCCCAGCATTTT
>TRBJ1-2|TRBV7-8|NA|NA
CASSLLPHGKDGYTF
TGTGCCAGCAGCTTACTTCCCCACGGAAAGGATGGCTACACCTTC
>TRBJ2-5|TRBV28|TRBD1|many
CASSSPRFGQGQETQYF
TGTGCCAGCAGTTCACCCCGGTTCGGACAGGGACAAGAGACCCAGTACTTC
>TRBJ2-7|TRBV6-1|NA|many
CASRLRDSLAIDPYEQYF
TGTGCCAGCAGACTACGGGACAGCCTAGCGATAGACCCCTACGAGCAGTACTTC
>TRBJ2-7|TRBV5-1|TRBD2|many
CASSKGPAGGLSYEQYF
TGCGCCAGCAGCAAAGGCCCGGCGGGGGGCCTCTCCTACGAGCAGTACTTC
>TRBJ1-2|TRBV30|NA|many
CACSRGYGYGYTF
TGTGCCTGCTCCCGCGGTTACGGCTATGGCTACACCTTC
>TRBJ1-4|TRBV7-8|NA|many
CASTVRVRGSANEKLFF
TGTGCCAGCACCGTTAGGGTCCGGGGGAGCGCTAATGAAAAACTGTTTTTT